This TCR beta chain stems from a study of OX40 agonist ivuxolimab in advanced cancers. Broader study findings: Partly responding patients at 0.1-3.0 mg/kg showed some of the smallest clonal expansion.

In regard to this clone: The antigen is undetermined.

Assay: immunoSEQ multiplex PCR; the TCRdb copy retains only in-frame clones and omits some. The data contain around 130,000 clones, 80% to 95% of them singletons. Losses at the gene ends were 7 bases for V and 3 bases for J; bases not matched to a gene: 11. The CDR3 has 16 amino acids. Germline CDR1 is SGDLS and CDR2 is YYNGEE. The chain recombines TRBV9 with TRBJ2-1; 9 nucleotides match TRBD2. The sequence was obtained from an adult with an advanced solid tumor such as melanoma, head and neck, liver or kidney cancer. The starting material was CD4+ or CD8+ T cells sorted from blood, obtained in a trial of the OX40 agonist ivuxolimab. The CDR3 sequence is CASAQASGDFYNEQFF. CDR3 DNA: TGTGCCAGCGCTCAGGCTAGCGGGGACTTCTACAATGAGCAGTTCTTC.